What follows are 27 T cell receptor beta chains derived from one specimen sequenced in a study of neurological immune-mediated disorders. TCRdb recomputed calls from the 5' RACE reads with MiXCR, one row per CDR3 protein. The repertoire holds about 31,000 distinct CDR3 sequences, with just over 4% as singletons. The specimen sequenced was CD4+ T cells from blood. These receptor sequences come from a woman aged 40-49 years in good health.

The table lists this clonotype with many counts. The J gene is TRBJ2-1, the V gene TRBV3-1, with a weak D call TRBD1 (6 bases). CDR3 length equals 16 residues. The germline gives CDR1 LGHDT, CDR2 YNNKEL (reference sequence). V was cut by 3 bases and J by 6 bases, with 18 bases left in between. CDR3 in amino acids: CASSHSRGYGRNEQFF. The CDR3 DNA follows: TGTGCCAGCAGCCATTCGAGGGGGTACGGCCGCAATGAGCAGTTCTTC.

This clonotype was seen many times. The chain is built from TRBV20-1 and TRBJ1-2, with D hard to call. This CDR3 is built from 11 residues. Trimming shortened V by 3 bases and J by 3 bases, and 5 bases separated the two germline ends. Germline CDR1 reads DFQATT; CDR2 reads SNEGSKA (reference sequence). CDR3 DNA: TGCAGTGCTAGGGACTACTATGGCTACACCTTC. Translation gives CSARDYYGYTF.

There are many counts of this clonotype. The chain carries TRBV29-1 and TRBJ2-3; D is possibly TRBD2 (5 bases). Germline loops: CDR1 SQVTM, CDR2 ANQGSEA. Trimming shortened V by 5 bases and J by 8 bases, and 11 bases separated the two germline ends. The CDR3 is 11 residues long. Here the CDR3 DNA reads TGCAGCGTTCGATCGGCGGGTACGCAGTATTTT. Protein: CSVRSAGTQYF.

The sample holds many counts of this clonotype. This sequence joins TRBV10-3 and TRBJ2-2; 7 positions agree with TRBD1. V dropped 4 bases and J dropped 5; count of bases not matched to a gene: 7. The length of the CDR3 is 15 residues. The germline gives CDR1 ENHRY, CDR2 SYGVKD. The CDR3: CAISVPGQITGELFF. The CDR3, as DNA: TGTGCCATCAGTGTCCCGGGACAGATAACCGGGGAGCTGTTTTTT.

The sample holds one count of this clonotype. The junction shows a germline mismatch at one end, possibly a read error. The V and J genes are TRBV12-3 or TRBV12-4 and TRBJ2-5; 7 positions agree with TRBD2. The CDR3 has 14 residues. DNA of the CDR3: TGTGCCAGCAGCCTCCCAGAGTTACGGGAGGCCGTCGGCTTC. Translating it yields CASSLPELREAVGF.

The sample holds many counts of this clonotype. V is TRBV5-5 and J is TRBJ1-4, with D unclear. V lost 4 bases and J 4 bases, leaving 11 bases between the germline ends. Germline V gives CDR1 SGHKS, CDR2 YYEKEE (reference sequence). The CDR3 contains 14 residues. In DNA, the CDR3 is TGTGCCAGCAGCCCCGCGGGAAATAATGAAAAACTGTTTTTT. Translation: CASSPAGNNEKLFF.

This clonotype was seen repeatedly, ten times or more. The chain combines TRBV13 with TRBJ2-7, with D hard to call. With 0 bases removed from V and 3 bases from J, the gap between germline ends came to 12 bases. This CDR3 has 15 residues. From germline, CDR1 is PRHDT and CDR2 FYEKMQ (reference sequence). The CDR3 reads CASSLGSLAFYEQYF. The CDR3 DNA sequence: TGTGCCAGCAGCTTAGGGTCTTTAGCCTTCTACGAGCAGTACTTC. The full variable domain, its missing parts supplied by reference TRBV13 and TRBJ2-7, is AAGVIQSPRHLIKEKRETATLKCYPIPRHDTVYWYQQGPGQDPQFLISFYEKMQSDKGSIPDRFSAQQFSDYHSELNMSSLELGDSALYFCASSLGSLAFYEQYFGPGTRLTVT.

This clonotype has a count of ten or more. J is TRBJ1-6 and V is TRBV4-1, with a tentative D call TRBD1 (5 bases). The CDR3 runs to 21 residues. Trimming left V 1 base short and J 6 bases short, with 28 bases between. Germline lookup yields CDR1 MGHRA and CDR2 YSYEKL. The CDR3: CASSQGPGVGRTAVFNSPLHF. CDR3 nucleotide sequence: TGCGCCAGCAGCCAAGGACCGGGGGTGGGTAGGACCGCCGTCTTTAATTCACCCCTCCACTTT.

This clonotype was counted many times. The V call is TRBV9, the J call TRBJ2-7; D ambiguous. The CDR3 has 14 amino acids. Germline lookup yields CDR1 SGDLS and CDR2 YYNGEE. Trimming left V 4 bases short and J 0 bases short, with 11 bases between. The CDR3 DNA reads TGTGCCAGCAGCCTTGAATTAAGCTCCTACGAGCAGTACTTC. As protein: CASSLELSSYEQYF.

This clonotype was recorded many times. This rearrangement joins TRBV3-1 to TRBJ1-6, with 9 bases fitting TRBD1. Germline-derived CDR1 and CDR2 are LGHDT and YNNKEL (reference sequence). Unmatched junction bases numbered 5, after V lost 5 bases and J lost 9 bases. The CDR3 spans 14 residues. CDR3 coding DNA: TGTGCCAGCAGCGTGACAGGGGGGGTTTCACCCCTCCACTTT. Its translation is CASSVTGGVSPLHF. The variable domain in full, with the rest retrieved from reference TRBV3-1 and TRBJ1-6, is DTAVSQTPKYLVTQMGNDKSIKCEQNLGHDTMYWYKQDSKKFLKIMFSYNNKELIINETVPNRFSPKSPDKAHLNLHINSLELGDSAVYFCASSVTGGVSPLHFGNGTRLTVT.

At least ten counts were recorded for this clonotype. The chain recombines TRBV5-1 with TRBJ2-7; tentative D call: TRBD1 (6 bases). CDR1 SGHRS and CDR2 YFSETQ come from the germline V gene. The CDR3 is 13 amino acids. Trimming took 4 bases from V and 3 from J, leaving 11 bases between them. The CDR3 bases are TGCGCCAGCAGCACAGGACAGATCTACGAGCAGTACTTC. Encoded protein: CASSTGQIYEQYF.

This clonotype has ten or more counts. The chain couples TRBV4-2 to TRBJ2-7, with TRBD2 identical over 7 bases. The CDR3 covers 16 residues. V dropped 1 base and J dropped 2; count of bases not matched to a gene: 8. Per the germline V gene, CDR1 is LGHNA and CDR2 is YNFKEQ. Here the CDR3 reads CASSQARGGGAYEQYF. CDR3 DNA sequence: TGTGCCAGCAGCCAAGCGAGGGGCGGGGGTGCCTACGAGCAGTACTTC.

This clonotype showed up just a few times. CDR3 in DNA: TGTGCCAGCAGTTATCGAGCGGGAGATGAGCAGTTCTTC. It codes for CASSYRAGDEQFF. The gene calls are TRBV7-2 and TRBJ2-1; 8 bases align to TRBD2. The germline CDR1 and CDR2 sequences are SGHTA and FQGNSA. J was trimmed by 8 bases and V by 6 bases; bases with no gene match: 6. This CDR3 is built from 13 residues.

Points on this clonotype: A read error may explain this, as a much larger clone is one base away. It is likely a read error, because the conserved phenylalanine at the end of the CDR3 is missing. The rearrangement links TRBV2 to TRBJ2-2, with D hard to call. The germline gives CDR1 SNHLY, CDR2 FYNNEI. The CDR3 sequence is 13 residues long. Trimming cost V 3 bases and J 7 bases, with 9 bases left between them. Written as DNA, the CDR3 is TGTGCCAGCAGTGAGGATGGGATCGGGGAGCTGTTTTGT. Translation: CASSEDGIGELFC.

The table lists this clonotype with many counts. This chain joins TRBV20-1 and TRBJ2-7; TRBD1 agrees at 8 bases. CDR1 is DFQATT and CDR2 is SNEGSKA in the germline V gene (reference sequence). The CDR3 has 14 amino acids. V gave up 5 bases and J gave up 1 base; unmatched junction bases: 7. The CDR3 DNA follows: TGCAGTGCTGAAGGACAGGGAAAGTCCTACGAGCAGTACTTC. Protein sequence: CSAEGQGKSYEQYF.

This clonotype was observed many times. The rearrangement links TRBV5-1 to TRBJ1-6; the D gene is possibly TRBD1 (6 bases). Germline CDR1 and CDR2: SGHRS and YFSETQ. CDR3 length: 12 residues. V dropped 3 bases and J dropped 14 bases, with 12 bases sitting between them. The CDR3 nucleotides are TGCGCCAGCAGCTCCTCCGGGGGCACCCTCCACTTT. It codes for CASSSSGGTLHF.

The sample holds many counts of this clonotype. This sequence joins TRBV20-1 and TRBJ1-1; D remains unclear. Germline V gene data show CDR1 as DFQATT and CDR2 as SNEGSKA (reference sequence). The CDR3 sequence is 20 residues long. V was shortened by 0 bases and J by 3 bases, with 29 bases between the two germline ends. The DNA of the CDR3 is TGCAGTGCTAGAGATATGAGGTCAGGCAGAGTAGGAGGGCGGGACACTGAAGCTTTCTTT. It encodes CSARDMRSGRVGGRDTEAFF.

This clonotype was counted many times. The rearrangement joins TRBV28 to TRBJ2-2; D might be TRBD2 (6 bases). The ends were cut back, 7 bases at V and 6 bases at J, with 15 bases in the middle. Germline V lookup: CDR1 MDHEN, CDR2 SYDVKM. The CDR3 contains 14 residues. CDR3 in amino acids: CASITGGMAGELFF. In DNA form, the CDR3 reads TGTGCCAGCATAACCGGCGGGATGGCCGGGGAGCTGTTTTTT.

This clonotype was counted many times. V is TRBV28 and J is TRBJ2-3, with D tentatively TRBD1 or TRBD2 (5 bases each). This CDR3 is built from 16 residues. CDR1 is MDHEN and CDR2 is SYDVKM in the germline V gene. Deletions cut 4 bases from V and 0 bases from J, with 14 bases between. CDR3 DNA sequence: TGTGCCAGCAGTTCATCAGGGTGGGGGAGCACAGATACGCAGTATTTT. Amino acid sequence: CASSSSGWGSTDTQYF.

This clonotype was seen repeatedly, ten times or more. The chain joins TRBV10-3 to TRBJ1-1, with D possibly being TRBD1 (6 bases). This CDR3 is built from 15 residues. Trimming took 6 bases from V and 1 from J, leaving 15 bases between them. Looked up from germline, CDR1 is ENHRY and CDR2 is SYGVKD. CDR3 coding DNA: TGTGCCATCAGGGGGGCTCGGGGGCCGAACACTGAAGCTTTCTTT. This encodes CAIRGARGPNTEAFF.

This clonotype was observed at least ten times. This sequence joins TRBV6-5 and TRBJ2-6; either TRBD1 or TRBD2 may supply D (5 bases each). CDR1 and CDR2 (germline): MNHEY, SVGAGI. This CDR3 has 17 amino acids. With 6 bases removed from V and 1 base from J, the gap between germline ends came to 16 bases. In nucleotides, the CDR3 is TGTGCCAGCAGAAGAAGCGGACAATTTTCTGGGGCCAACGTCCTGACTTTC. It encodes CASRRSGQFSGANVLTF.

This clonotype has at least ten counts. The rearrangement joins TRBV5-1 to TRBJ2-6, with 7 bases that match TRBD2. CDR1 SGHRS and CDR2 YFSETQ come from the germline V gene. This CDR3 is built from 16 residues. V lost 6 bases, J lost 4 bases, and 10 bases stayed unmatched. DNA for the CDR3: TGCGCCAGCACTCCATCTCGGGGGGTAGGGGCCAACGTCCTGACTTTC. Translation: CASTPSRGVGANVLTF.

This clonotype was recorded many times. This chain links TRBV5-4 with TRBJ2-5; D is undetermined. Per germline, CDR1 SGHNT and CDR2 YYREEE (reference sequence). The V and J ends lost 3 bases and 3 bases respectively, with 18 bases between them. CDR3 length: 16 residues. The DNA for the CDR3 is TGTGCCAGCAGCTCGTCCGGGCTACCGGGTAAAGAGACCCAGTACTTC. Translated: CASSSSGLPGKETQYF.

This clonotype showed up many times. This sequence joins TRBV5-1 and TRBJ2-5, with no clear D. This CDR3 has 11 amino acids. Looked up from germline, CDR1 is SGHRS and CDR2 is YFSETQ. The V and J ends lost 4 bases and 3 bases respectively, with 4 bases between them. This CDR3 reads CASSVKETQYF. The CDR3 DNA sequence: TGCGCCAGCAGCGTAAAAGAGACCCAGTACTTC.

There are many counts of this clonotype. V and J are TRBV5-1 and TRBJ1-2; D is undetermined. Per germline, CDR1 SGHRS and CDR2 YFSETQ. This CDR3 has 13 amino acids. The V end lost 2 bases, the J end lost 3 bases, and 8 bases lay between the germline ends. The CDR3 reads CASSFDGDYGYTF. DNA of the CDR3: TGCGCCAGCAGCTTCGATGGGGACTATGGCTACACCTTC.

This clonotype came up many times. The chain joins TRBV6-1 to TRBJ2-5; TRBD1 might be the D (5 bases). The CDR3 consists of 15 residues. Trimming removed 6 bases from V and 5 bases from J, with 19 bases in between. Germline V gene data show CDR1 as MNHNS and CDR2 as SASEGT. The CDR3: CASSPPGRGRETQYF. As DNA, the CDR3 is TGTGCCAGCAGCCCACCTGGTAGGGGTCGGGAGACCCAGTACTTC.

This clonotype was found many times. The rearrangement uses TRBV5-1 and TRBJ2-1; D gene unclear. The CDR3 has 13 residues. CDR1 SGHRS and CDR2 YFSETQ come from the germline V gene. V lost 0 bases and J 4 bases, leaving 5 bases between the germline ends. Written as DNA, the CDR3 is TGCGCCAGCAGCTTGGATCCGTACAATGAGCAGTTCTTC. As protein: CASSLDPYNEQFF. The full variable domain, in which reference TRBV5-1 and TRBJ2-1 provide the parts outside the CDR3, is KAGVTQTPRYLIKTRGQQVTLSCSPISGHRSVSWYQQTPGQGLQFLFEYFSETQRNKGNFPGRFSGRQFSNSRSEMNVSTLELGDSALYLCASSLDPYNEQFFGPGTRLTVL.